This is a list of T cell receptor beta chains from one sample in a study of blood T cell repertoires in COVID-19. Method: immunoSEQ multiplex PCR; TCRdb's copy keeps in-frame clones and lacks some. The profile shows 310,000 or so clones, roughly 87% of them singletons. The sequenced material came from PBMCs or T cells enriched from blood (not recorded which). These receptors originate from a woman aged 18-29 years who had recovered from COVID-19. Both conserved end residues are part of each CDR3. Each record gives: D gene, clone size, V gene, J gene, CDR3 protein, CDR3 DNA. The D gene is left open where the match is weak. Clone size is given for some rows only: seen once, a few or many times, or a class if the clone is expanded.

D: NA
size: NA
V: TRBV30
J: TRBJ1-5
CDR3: CAWSFGVSNQPQHF
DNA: TGTGCCTGGAGTTTCGGGGTTAGCAATCAGCCCCAGCATTTT

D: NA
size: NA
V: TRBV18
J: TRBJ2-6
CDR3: CASSPPGAISSGANVLTF
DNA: TGTGCCAGCTCACCACCGGGCGCGATCTCGTCTGGGGCCAACGTCCTGACTTTC

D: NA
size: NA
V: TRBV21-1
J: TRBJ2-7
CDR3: CASSMGRDEQYF
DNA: TGTGCCAGCAGCATGGGGAGGGACGAGCAGTACTTC

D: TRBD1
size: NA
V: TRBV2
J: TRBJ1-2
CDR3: CASSFDRVHGYTF
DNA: TGTGCCAGCAGCTTCGACAGGGTCCATGGCTACACCTTC

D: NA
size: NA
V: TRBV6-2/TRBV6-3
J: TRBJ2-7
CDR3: CASSRQEYYEQYF
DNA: TGTGCCAGCAGCCGACAGGAATACTACGAGCAGTACTTC

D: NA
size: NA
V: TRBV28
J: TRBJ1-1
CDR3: CASRLSRAINTEAFF
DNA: TGTGCCAGCAGATTATCCAGGGCTATAAACACTGAAGCTTTCTTT

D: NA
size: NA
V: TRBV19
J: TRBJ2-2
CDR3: CASKGEWGTGELFF
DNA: TGTGCCAGTAAGGGGGAGTGGGGCACCGGGGAGCTGTTTTTT

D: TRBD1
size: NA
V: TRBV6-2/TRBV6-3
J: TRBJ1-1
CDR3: CASSYTGGSEAFF
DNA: TGTGCCAGCAGTTACACAGGGGGATCTGAAGCTTTCTTT

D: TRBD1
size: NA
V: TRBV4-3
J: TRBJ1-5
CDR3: CASSQRTGGAQPQHF
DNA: TGCGCCAGCAGCCAACGGACAGGGGGGGCTCAGCCCCAGCATTTT

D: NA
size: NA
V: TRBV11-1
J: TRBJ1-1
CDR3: CASSLSEALNTEAFF
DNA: TGTGCCAGCAGCTTATCTGAGGCCCTGAACACTGAAGCTTTCTTT

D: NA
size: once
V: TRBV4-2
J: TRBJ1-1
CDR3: CASSPSFVNTEAFF
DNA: TGTGCCAGCAGCCCCTCCTTTGTGAACACTGAAGCTTTCTTT

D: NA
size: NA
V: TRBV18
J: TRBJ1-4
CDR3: CASSHPGANEKLFF
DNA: TGTGCCAGCTCCCATCCGGGGGCTAATGAAAAACTGTTTTTT

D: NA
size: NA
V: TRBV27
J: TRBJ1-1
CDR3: CASSPLGQAVNTEAFF
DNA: TGTGCCAGCAGTCCCCTGGGGCAAGCAGTGAACACTGAAGCTTTCTTT

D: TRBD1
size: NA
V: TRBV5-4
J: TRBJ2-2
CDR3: CASSKQGWVNTGELFF
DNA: TGTGCCAGCAGCAAACAGGGGTGGGTTAACACCGGGGAGCTGTTTTTT

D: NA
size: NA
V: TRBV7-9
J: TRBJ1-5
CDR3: CASSRRGADQPQHF
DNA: TGTGCCAGCAGCCGGCGGGGGGCTGATCAGCCCCAGCATTTT

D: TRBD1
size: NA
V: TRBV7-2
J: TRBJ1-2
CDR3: CASSFGGGRGPHYGYTF
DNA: TGTGCCAGCAGCTTCGGGGGAGGCAGGGGGCCGCACTATGGCTACACCTTC

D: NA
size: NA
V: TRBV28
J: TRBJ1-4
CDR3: CASSAQTGWVEKLFF
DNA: TGTGCCAGCAGTGCACAGACAGGCTGGGTGGAAAAACTGTTTTTT

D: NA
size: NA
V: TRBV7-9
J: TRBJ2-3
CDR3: CASSLVLRLSTDTQYF
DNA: TGTGCCAGCAGCTTAGTTCTACGCCTGAGCACAGATACGCAGTATTTT

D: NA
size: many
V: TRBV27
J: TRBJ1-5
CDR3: CASSLGDRSSNQPQHF
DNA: TGTGCCAGCAGTTTAGGAGACAGGTCTAGCAATCAGCCCCAGCATTTT

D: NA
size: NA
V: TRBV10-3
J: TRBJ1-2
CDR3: CATGVPSYGYTF
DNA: TGTGCCACAGGGGTCCCCTCCTATGGCTACACCTTC

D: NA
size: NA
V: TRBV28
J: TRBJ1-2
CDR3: CASSAETASNYGYTF
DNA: TGTGCCAGCAGCGCAGAGACAGCCTCTAACTATGGCTACACCTTC

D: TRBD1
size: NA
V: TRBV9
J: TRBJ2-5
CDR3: CASSAPRTGNEETQYF
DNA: TGTGCCAGCAGCGCACCCCGGACAGGGAATGAAGAGACCCAGTACTTC

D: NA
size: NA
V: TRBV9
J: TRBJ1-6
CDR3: CASSVSLRSGSPLHF
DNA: TGTGCCAGCAGCGTATCACTTCGAAGCGGTTCACCCCTCCACTTT

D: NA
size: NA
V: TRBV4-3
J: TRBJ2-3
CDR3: CASSRQWRGTDTQYF
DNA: TGCGCCAGCAGCCGACAATGGCGCGGCACAGATACGCAGTATTTT

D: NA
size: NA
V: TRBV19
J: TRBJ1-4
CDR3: CASTPRETNEKLFF
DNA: TGTGCCAGTACCCCGAGAGAAACTAATGAAAAACTGTTTTTT

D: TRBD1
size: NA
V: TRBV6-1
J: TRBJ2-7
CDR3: CASSEMGQGAYEQYF
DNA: TGTGCCAGCAGTGAAATGGGACAGGGGGCCTACGAGCAGTACTTC

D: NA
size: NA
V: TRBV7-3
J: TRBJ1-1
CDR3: CASSLVQGTEAFF
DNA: TGTGCCAGCAGCTTAGTACAGGGCACTGAAGCTTTCTTT

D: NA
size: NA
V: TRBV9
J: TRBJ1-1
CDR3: CASSPRVNTEAFF
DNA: TGTGCCAGCAGCCCCCGAGTGAACACTGAAGCTTTCTTT

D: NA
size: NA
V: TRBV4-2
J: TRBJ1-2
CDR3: CASSQDLRSPSF
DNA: TGTGCCAGCAGCCAAGATCTCCGGTCGCCGAGCTTC

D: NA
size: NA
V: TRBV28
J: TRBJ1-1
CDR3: CASSFQAGDAFTNTEAFF
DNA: TGTGCCAGCAGCTTCCAGGCGGGGGATGCGTTTACGAACACTGAAGCTTTCTTT

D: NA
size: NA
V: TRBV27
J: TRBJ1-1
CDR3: CASSPSWGEMNTEAFF
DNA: TGTGCCAGCAGTCCCTCATGGGGGGAGATGAACACTGAAGCTTTCTTT

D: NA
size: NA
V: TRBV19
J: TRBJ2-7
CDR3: CASSMRQANEQYF
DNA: TGTGCCAGTAGTATGCGACAGGCTAACGAGCAGTACTTC

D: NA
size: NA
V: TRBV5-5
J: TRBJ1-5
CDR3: CASSLVPQGRQPQHF
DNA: TGTGCCAGCAGCTTGGTCCCCCAGGGAAGGCAGCCCCAGCATTTT

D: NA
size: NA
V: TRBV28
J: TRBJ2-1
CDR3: CASSFTGELYNEQFF
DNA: TGTGCCAGCAGTTTTACGGGAGAACTTTACAATGAGCAGTTCTTC

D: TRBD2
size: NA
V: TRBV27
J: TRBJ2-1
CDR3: CASSSLAGALVNEQFF
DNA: TGTGCCAGCAGTTCCTTAGCGGGAGCATTGGTTAATGAGCAGTTCTTC

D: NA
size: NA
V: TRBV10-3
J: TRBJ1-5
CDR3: CATAGIESNQPQHF
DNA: TGTGCCACAGCAGGGATTGAGAGCAATCAGCCCCAGCATTTT

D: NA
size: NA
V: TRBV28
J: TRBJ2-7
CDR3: CASSTGGTDSYEQYF
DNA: TGTGCCAGCAGCACGGGGGGCACCGACTCCTACGAGCAGTACTTC

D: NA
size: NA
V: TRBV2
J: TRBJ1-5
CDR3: CASSEEGAQPQHF
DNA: TGTGCCAGCAGTGAAGAAGGGGCTCAGCCCCAGCATTTT

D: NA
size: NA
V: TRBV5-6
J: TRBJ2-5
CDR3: CASSLLDRQETQYF
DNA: TGTGCCAGCAGCTTGTTGGACAGACAAGAGACCCAGTACTTC

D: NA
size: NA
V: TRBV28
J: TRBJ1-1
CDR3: CASTLQGNTEAFF
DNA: TGTGCCAGCACCTTACAGGGGAACACTGAAGCTTTCTTT

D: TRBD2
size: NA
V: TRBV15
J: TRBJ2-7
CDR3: CATSRGGLAGDEQYF
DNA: TGTGCCACCAGCAGGGGGGGACTAGCGGGAGACGAGCAGTACTTC

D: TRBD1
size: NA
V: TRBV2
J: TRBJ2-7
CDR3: CASSGDRGNSYEQYF
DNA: TGTGCCAGCAGCGGGGACAGGGGTAACTCCTACGAGCAGTACTTC

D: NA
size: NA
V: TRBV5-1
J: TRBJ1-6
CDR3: CASSSAVGSPLHF
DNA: TGCGCCAGCAGTTCAGCGGTTGGTTCACCCCTCCACTTT

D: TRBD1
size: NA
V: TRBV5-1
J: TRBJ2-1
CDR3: CASSFQTGASYNEQFF
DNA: TGCGCCAGCAGCTTTCAAACAGGGGCCTCCTACAATGAGCAGTTCTTC

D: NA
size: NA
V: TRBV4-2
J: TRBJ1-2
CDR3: CASSPLGGASYGYTF
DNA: TGTGCCAGCAGCCCATTGGGGGGGGCTAGCTATGGCTACACCTTC

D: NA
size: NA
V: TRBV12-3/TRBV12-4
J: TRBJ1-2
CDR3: CASSRGFYGYTF
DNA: TGTGCCAGCAGCCGGGGTTTCTATGGCTACACCTTC